This T cell receptor beta chain comes out of a study of T-cell memory formation after mild COVID-19. Study summary: The study found TCR clusters largely donor specific.

Study-wide results and caveats: Clones contracting across day 15 to 85 had a balanced CD4/CD8 profile; later expanding clones leaned CD4+. Confirmation was lacking for SARS-CoV-2 specificity of second-wave clones that peaked on day 37.

As regards this clonotype: Antigen specificity is unknown. The junction differs from germline at one of its ends, possibly a read error.

Libraries for TCRalpha and TCRbeta carried sample barcodes and unique molecular identifiers via 5'RACE. MiXCR was run by TCRdb on the 5' RACE reads, yielding one entry per CDR3 protein. The sample comprises 35,000 to 55,000 distinct CDR3 sequences, roughly 9.8% of which are singletons, and 12% rests with the top ten. CDR1 is SGHTA and CDR2 is FQGNSA in the germline V gene. The CDR3 is 14 amino acids. This chain connects TRBV7-2 to TRBJ2-7; TRBD2 agrees at 12 bases. The sequence came from an adult woman who had mild COVID-19 (a few samples of this study predate the infection). Cell type and time point are not known. The source material was PBMCs or a T cell subset sorted from them (not recorded which). DNA of the CDR3: TGTGCCAGCAGCTTGACACTAGCGGGGGGCGCTAGTCTCTTC. Amino acid sequence: CASSLTLAGGASLF.